This TCR beta chain was captured by sequencing in a study of blood T cell repertoires in COVID-19. Study background: COVID-19 samples, acute and convalescent, were from the United States, Italy and Spain. T cells, B-cell-depleted T cells, or PBMCs supplied cDNA or gDNA.

The V end lost 3 bases, the J end lost 0 bases, and 11 bases lay between the germline ends. The CDR3 totals 15 residues. Germline CDR1 reads SGHNT; CDR2 reads YENEEA. Original processing notes: Reference gene primers were amplified, and this amplification served to estimate nucleated cell counts. Measured with immunoSEQ multiplex PCR; TCRdb has only the in-frame clones, and not every one. Clone size and the V and J calls come from that table; the DNA yielded D and trimming. The sample holds around 260,000 clones; about nine tenths are singletons and the top ten take 0.94%. The receptor was isolated from a woman in her thirties or forties who had recovered from COVID-19. The rearrangement links TRBV11-3 to TRBJ1-1; maybe TRBD1 (5 bases). The sample taken for sequencing was peripheral blood. The CDR3 sequence is CASSFGRQMNTEAFF. In DNA form, the CDR3 reads TGTGCCAGCAGCTTTGGTAGACAGATGAACACTGAAGCTTTCTTT. The variable domain in full, with the rest retrieved from reference TRBV11-3 and TRBJ1-1, is EAGVVQSPRYKIIEKKQPVAFWCNPISGHNTLYWYLQNLGQGPELLIRYENEEAVDDSQLPKDRFSAERLKGVDSTLKIQPAELGDSAVYLCASSFGRQMNTEAFFGQGTRLTVV.